This TCR beta chain is from a study of technical replicates of blood from a few donors. Germline values: CDR1 MNHNY, CDR2 SVGAGI (reference sequence). V lost 3 bases to trimming and J lost 3 bases; unmatched junction nucleotides: 1. There are 14 residues in the CDR3. Repertoires were generated with immunoSEQ multiplex PCR, while TCRdb's copy carries only in-frame clones and drops some. The table includes about 60,000 clones, around nine tenths detected once. This sequence originates from a human donor in good health. Some clones in this sample may be carry-over from other donors' samples. The source material was PBMCs. The chain joins TRBV6-6 to TRBJ1-4; TRBD1 matches 7 bases. The DNA for the CDR3 is TGTGCCAGCAGTTATCAGGGGGCTAATGAAAAACTGTTTTTT. Protein product: CASSYQGANEKLFF.